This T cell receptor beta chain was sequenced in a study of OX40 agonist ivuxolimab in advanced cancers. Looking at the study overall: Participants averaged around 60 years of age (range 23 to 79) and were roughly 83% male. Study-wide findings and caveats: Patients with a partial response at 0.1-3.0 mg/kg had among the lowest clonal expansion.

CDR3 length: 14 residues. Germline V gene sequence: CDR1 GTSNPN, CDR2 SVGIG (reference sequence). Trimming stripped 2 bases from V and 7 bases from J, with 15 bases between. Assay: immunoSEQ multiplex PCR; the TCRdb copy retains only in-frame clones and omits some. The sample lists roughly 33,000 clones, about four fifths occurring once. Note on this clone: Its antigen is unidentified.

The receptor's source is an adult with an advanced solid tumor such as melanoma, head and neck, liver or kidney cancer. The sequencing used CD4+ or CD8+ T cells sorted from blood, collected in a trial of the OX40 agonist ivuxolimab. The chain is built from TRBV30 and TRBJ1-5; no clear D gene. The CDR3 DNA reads TGTGCCTGGAGTTTATCATCATCGCAACAGCCCCAGCATTTT. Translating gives CAWSLSSSQQPQHF. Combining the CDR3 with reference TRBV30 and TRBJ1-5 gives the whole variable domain SQTIHQWPATLVQPVGSPLSLECTVEGTSNPNLYWYRQAAGRGLQLLFYSVGIGQISSEVPQNLSASRPQDRQFILSSKKLLLSDSGFYLCAWSLSSSQQPQHFGDGTRLSIL.